This T cell receptor (beta chain) was observed in a study of PD-1 blockade in classical Hodgkin lymphoma. TCRdb's table, derived via immunoSEQ multiplex PCR, lists solely in-frame clones and lacks some. The data hold approximately 36,000 clones, with 69% observed a single time. Following autologous stem cell transplantation, relapse occurred in every patient, and exposure to brentuximab vedotin varied. This clone ranks as medium-sized (0.01 to 0.1%). V gave up 5 bases and J gave up 7 bases, with 9 bases separating them. Germline lookup yields CDR1 SGHVS and CDR2 FNYEAQ. This CDR3 contains 12 residues.

This chain joins TRBV7-6 and TRBJ2-1, with unresolved D. The receptor was isolated from a human donor with classical Hodgkin lymphoma. The specimen comprised peripheral blood mononuclear cells (PBMCs), sampled before the second cycle of nivolumab. The CDR3 bases are TGTGCCAGCAGCGCCGTTGGGAATGAGCAGTTCTTC. It is translated as CASSAVGNEQFF.